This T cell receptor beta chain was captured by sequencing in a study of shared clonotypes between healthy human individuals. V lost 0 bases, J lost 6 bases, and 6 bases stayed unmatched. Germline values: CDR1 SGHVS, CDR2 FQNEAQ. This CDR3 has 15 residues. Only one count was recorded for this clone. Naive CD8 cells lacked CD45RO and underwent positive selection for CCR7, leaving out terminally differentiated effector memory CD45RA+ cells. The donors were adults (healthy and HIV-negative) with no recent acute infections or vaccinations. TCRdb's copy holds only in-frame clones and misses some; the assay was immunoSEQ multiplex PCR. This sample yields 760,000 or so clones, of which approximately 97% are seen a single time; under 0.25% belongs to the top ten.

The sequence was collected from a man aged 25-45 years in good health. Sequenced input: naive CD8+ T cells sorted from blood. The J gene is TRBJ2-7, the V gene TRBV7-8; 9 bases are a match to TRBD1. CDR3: CASSLAGTGPGEQYF. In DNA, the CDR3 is TGTGCCAGCAGCTTAGCTGGGACAGGGCCCGGCGAGCAGTACTTC.